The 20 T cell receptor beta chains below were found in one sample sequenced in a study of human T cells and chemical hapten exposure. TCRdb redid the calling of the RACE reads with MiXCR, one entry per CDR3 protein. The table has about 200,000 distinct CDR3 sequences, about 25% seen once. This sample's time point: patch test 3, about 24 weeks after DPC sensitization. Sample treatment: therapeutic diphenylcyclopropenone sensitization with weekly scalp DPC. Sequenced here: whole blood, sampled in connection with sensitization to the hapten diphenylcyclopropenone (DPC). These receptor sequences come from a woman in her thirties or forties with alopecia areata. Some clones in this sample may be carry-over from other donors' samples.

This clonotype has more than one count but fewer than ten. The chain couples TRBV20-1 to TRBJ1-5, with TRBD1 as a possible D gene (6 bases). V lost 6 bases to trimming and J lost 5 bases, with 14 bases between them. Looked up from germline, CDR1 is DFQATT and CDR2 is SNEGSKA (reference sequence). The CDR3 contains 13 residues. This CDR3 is CSATRAGDQPQHF. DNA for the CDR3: TGCAGTGCCACTAGGGCAGGGGATCAGCCCCAGCATTTT.

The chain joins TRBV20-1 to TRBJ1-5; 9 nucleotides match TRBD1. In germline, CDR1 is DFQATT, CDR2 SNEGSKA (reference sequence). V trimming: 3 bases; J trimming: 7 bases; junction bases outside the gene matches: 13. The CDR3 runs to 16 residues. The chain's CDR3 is CSARAPRDRDRQPQHF. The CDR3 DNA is TGCAGTGCTAGGGCACCCCGGGACAGGGATAGACAGCCCCAGCATTTT.

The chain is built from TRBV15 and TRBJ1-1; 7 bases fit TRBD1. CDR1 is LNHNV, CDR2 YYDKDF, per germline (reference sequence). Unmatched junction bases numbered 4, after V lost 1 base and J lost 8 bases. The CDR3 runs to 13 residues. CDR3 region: CATSRGQGWEAFF. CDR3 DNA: TGTGCCACCAGCAGAGGACAGGGATGGGAAGCTTTCTTT.

The CDR3 DNA follows: TGCGCCAGCAGCCAAGATGACACCTTTCGGGCGCAGTATTTT. It codes for CASSQDDTFRAQYF. The chain employs TRBV4-3 and TRBJ2-3; D not resolved. Deletions cut 0 bases from V and 10 bases from J, with 14 bases between. This CDR3 has 14 residues. Germline V CDR1 and CDR2: LGHNA, YSLEER.

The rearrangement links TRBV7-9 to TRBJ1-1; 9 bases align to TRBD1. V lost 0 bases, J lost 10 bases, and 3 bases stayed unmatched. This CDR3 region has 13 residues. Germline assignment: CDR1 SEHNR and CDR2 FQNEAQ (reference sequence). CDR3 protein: CASSLAMGQGAFF. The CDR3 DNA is TGTGCCAGCAGCTTAGCGATGGGACAGGGAGCTTTCTTT. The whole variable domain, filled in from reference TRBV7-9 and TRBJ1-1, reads DTGVSQNPRHKITKRGQNVTFRCDPISEHNRLYWYRQTLGQGPEFLTYFQNEAQLEKSRLLSDRFSAERPKGSFSTLEIQRTEQGDSAMYLCASSLAMGQGAFFGQGTRLTVV.

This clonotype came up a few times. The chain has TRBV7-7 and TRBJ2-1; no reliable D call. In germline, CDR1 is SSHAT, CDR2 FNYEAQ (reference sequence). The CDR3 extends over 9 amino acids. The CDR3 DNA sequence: TGTGCTACTTACAATGAGCAGTTCTTC. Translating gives CATYNEQFF.

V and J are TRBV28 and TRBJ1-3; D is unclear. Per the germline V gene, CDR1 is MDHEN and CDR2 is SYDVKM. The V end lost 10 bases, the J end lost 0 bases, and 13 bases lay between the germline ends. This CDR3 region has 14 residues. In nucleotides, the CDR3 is TGTGCCATCCGGGGAGCAGCCTCTGGAAACACCATATATTTT. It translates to CAIRGAASGNTIYF.

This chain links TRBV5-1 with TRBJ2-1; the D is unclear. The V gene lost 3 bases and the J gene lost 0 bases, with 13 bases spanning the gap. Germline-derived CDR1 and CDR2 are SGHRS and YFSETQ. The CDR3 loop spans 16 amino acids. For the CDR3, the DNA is TGCGCCAGCAGCTCAGCTAGGGTCTCCTCCTACAATGAGCAGTTCTTC. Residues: CASSSARVSSYNEQFF.

In DNA form, the CDR3 reads TGTGCCAGCAGCTGGGACAGGCTAACCTACGAGCAGTACTTC. Translated: CASSWDRLTYEQYF. The genes are TRBV5-6 and TRBJ2-7; 8 bases line up with TRBD1. Germline loops: CDR1 SGHDT, CDR2 YYEEEE. V lost 3 bases, J lost 2 bases, and 4 bases stayed unmatched. This CDR3 has 14 amino acids.

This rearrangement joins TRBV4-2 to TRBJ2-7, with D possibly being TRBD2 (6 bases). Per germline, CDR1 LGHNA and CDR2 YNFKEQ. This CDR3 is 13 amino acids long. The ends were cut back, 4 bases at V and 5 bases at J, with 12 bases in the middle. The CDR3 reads CASSPRVADEQYF. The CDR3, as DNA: TGTGCCAGCAGCCCTAGGGTAGCGGACGAGCAGTACTTC.

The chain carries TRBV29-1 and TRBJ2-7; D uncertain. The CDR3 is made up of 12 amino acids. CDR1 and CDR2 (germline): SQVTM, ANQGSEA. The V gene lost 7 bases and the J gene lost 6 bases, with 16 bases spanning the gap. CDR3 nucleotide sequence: TGCAGCGCCCGAACGGCCGGTTTCGAGCAGTACTTC. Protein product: CSARTAGFEQYF.

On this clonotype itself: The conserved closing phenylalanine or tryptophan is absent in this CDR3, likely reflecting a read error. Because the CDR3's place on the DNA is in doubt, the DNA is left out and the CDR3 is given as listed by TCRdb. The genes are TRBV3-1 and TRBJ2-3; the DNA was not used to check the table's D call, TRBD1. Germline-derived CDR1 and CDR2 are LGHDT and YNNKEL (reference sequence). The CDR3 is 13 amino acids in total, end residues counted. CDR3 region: CASSQTNRGELRH.

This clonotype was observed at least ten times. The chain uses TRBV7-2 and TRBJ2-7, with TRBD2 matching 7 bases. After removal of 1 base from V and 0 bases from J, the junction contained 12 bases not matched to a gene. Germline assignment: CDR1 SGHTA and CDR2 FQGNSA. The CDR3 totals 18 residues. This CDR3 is CASSLEGGRRELSYEQYF. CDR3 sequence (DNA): TGTGCCAGCAGCTTAGAAGGTGGAAGGCGGGAGCTCTCCTACGAGCAGTACTTC.

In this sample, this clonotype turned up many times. CDR3 protein: CASSQEGGASSYNEQFF. The CDR3 bases are TGTGCCAGCAGCCAAGAGGGCGGGGCAAGCTCCTACAATGAGCAGTTCTTC. This chain joins TRBV4-2 and TRBJ2-1; possibly TRBD2 for D (6 bases). The CDR3 is made up of 17 amino acids. Germline assignment: CDR1 LGHNA and CDR2 YNFKEQ. V lost 0 bases and J lost 0, with 12 bases in between.

The CDR3 loop is CASSLVTGTGELFF. The CDR3 nucleotides read TGTGCCAGCAGCTTAGTAACGGGCACCGGGGAGCTGTTTTTT. The V call is TRBV11-3, the J call TRBJ2-2, with D unclear. There are 14 residues in the CDR3. Germline V gene lookup returns CDR1 SGHNT and CDR2 YENEEA. V was trimmed by 1 base and J by 4 bases, leaving 7 bases between them. Looking up the rest from reference TRBV11-3 and TRBJ2-2 gives the full variable domain: EAGVVQSPRYKIIEKKQPVAFWCNPISGHNTLYWYLQNLGQGPELLIRYENEEAVDDSQLPKDRFSAERLKGVDSTLKIQPAELGDSAVYLCASSLVTGTGELFFGEGSRLTVL.

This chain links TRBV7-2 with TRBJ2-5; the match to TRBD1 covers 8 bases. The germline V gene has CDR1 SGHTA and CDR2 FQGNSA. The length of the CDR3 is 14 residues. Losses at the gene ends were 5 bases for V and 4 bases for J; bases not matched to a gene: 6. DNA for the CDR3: TGTGCCAGCAGCCGGACAGGGACCCGAGAGACCCAGTACTTC. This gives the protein CASSRTGTRETQYF.

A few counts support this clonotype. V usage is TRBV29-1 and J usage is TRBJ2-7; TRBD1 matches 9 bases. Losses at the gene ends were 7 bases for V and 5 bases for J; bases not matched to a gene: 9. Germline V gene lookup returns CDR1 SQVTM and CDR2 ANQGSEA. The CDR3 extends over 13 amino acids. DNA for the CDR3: TGCAGCGCGCAACAGGGGGCGGGGGACGAGCAGTACTTC. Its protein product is CSAQQGAGDEQYF.

CDR3 nucleotide sequence: TGCGCCAGCAGCCAAGAACATCGCACAGATACGCAGTATTTT. Its translation is CASSQEHRTDTQYF. The chain combines TRBV4-3 with TRBJ2-3; D gene ambiguous. This CDR3 spans 14 amino acids. Germline CDR1 and CDR2: LGHNA and YSLEER. V was trimmed by 0 bases and J by 1 base, leaving 5 bases between them.

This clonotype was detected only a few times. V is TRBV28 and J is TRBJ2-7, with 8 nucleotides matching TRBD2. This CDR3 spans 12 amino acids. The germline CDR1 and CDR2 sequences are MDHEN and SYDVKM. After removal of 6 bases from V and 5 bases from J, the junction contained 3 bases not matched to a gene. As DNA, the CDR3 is TGTGCCAGCAGCGGACTAGCCAACGAGCAGTACTTC. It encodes CASSGLANEQYF.

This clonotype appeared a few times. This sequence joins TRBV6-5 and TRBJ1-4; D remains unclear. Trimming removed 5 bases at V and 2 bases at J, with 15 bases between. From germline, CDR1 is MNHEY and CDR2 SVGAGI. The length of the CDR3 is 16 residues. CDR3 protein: CASSPSSRRTNEKLFF. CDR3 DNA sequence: TGTGCCAGCAGTCCGTCTTCCAGGCGCACTAATGAAAAACTGTTTTTT.